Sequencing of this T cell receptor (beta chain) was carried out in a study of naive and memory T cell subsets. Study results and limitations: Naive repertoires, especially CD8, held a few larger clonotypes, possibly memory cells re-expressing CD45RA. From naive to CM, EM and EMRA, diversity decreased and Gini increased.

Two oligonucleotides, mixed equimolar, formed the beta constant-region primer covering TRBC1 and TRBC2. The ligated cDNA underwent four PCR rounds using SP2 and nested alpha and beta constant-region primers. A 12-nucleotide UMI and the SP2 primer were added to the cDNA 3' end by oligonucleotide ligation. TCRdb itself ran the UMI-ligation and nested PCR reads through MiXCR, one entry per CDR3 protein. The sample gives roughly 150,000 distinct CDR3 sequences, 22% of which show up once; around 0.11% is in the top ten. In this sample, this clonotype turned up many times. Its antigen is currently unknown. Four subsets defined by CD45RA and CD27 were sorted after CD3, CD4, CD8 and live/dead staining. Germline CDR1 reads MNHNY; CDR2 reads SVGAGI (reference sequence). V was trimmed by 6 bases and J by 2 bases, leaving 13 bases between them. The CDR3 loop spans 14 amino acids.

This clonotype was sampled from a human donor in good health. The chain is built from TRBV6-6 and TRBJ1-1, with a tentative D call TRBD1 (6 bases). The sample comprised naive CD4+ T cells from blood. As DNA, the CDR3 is TGTGCCAGCAGCCCCAGGGGATTAAACACTGAAGCTTTCTTT. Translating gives CASSPRGLNTEAFF.